This TCR beta chain was profiled in a study of T cell changes during pregnancy in multiple sclerosis. Concerning this clone itself: This sample includes further DNA sequences coding for the same CDR3.

Measured with immunoSEQ multiplex PCR; TCRdb has only the in-frame clones, and not every one. The sample records roughly 100,000 clones, around 92% being singletons. The receptor's source is a female donor in good health, enrolled as a control in a pregnancy study. The sequences come from peripheral blood, collected after pregnancy.

The CDR3 is CASSLEDSYEQYF. Here the CDR3 DNA reads TGTGCCAGCAGCTTAGAGGACAGCTACGAGCAGTACTTC. V usage is TRBV7-2 and J usage is TRBJ2-7, with D perhaps matching TRBD1 (6 bases). The V end was cut by 1 base, the J end by 3 bases, with 7 bases between. CDR3 size: 13 residues. CDR1 and CDR2 (germline): SGHTA, FQGNSA.